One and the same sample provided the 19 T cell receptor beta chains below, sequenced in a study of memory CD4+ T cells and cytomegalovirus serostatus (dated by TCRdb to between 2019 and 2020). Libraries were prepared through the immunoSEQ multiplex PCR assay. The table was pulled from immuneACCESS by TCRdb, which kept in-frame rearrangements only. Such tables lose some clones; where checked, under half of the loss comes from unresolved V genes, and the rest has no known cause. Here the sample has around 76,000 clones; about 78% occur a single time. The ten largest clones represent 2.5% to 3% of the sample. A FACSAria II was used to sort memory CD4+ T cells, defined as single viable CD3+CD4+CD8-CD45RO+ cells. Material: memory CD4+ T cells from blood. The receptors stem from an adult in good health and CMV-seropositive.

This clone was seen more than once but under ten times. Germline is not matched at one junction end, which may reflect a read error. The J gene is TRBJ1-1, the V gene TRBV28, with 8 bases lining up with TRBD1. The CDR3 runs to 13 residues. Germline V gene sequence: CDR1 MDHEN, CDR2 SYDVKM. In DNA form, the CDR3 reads TGTGCCAGCAGTTTCCAGCGGGGGGGACAGGCTCATTTT. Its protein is CASSFQRGGQAHF.

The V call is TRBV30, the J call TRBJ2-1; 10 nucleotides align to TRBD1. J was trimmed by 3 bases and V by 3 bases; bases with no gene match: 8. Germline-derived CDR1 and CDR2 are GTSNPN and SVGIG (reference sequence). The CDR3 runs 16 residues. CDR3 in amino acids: CAWRGPGQGIYNEQFF. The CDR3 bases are TGTGCCTGGAGAGGACCGGGACAGGGGATCTACAATGAGCAGTTCTTC.

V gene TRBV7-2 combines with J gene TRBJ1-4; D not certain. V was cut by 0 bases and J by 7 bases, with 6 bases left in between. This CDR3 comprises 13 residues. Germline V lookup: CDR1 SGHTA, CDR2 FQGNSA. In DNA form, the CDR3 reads TGTGCCAGCAGCTTAGCACGGGGTGAAAAACTGTTTTTT. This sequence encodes CASSLARGEKLFF.

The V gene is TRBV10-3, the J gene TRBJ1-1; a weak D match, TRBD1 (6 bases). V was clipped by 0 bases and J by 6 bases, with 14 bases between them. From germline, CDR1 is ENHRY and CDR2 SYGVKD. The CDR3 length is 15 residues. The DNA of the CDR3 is TGTGCCATCAGTGAGTCGAATCCCGGGGGGCCTGAAGCTTTCTTT. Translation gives CAISESNPGGPEAFF.

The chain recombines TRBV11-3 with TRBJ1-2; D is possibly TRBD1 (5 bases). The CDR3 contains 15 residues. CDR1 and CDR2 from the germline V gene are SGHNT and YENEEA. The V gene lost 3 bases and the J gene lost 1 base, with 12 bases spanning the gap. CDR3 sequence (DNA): TGTGCCAGCAGCTTCCGCCCGACAGATAACTATGGCTACACCTTC. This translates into CASSFRPTDNYGYTF.

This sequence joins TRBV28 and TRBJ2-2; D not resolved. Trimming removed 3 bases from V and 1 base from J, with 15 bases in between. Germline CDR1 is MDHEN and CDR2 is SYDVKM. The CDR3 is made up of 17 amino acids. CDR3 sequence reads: CASSLWGPGQNTGELFF. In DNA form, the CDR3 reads TGTGCCAGCAGTTTGTGGGGTCCAGGCCAGAACACCGGGGAGCTGTTTTTT.

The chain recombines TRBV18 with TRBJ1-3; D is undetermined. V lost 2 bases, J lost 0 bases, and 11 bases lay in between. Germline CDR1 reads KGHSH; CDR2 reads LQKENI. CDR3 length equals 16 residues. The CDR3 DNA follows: TGTGCCAGCTCACCAGCAGACCCCGTCTCTGGAAACACCATATATTTT. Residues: CASSPADPVSGNTIYF.

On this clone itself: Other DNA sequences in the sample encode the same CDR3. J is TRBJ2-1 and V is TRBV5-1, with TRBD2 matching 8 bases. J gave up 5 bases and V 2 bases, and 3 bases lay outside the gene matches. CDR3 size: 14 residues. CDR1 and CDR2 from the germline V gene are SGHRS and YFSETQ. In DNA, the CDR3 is TGCGCCAGCAGCTTCGCGGGGGGAGACAATGAGCAGTTCTTC. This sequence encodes CASSFAGGDNEQFF. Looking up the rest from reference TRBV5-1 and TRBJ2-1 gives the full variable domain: KAGVTQTPRYLIKTRGQQVTLSCSPISGHRSVSWYQQTPGQGLQFLFEYFSETQRNKGNFPGRFSGRQFSNSRSEMNVSTLELGDSALYLCASSFAGGDNEQFFGPGTRLTVL.

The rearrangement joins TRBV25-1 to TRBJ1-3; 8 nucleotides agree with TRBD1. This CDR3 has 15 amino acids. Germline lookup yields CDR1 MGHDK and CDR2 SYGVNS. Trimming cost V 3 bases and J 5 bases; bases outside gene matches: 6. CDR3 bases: TGTGCCAGCAGTGACCTGACAGGGGCCAGAAACACCATATATTTT. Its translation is CASSDLTGARNTIYF.

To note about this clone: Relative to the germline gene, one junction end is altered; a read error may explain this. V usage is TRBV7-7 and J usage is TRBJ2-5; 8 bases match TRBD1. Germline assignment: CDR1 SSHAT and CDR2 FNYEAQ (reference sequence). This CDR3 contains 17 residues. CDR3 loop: CASSLVIQGDEAETQYF. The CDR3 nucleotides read TGTGCTAGCAGCTTAGTTATACAGGGGGACGAAGCGGAGACCCAGTACTTC.

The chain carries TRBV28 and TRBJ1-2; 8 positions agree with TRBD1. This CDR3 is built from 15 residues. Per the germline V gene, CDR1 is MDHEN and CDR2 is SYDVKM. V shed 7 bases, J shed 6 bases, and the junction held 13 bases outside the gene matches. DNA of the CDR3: TGTGCCAGCAAGACCCCCGGGACAGGTTTACATGGCTACACCTTC. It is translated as CASKTPGTGLHGYTF.

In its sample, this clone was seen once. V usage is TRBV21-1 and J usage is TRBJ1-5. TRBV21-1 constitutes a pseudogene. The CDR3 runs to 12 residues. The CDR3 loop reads CATLRAEQPQHF. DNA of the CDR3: TGTGCCACCTTGAGGGCGGAACAGCCCCAGCATTTT.

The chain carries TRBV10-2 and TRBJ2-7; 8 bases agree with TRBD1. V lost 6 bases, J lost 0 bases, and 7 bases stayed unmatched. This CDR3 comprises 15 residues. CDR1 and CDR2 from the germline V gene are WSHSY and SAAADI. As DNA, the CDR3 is TGCGCCAGCAGGTTTGGACAGGGCAGCTCCTACGAGCAGTACGTC. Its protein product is CASRFGQGSSYEQYV.

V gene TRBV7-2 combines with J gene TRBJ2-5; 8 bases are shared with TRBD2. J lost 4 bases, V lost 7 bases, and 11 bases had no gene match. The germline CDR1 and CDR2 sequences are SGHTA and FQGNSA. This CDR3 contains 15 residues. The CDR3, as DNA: TGTGCCAGCACTGAGACTAGCGCTCCTTTAGAGACCCAGTACTTC. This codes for CASTETSAPLETQYF.

As DNA, the CDR3 is TGCGCCAGCAGCCAAGTGGTGGGCAACCCCTACGAGCAGTACTTC. It is translated as CASSQVVGNPYEQYF. The rearrangement links TRBV4-1 to TRBJ2-7; D is uncertain. Trimming took 1 base from V and 2 from J, leaving 12 bases between them. From germline, CDR1 is MGHRA and CDR2 YSYEKL. This CDR3 is 15 amino acids long.

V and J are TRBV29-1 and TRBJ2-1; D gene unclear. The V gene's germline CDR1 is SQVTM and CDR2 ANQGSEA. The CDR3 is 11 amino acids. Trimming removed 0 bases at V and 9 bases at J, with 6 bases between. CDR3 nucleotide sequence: TGCAGCGTTGAAGATCCAGGTGAGCAGTTCTTC. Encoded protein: CSVEDPGEQFF.

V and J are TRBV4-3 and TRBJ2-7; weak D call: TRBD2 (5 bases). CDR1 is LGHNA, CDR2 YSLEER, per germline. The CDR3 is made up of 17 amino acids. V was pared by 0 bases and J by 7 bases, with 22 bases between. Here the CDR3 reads CASSQDSQECREGEQYV. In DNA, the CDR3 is TGCGCCAGCAGCCAAGATTCGCAAGAGTGTCGGGAAGGGGAGCAGTACGTC.

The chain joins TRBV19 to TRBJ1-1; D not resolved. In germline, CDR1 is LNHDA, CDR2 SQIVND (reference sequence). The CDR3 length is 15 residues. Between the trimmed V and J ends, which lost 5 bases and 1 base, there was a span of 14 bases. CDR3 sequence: CASSRPAPPNTEAFF. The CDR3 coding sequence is TGTGCCAGTAGTCGACCAGCACCACCGAACACTGAAGCTTTCTTT. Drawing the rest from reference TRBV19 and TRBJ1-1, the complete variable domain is DGGITQSPKYLFRKEGQNVTLSCEQNLNHDAMYWYRQDPGQGLRLIYYSQIVNDFQKGDIAEGYSVSREKKESFPLTVTSAQKNPTAFYLCASSRPAPPNTEAFFGQGTRLTVV.

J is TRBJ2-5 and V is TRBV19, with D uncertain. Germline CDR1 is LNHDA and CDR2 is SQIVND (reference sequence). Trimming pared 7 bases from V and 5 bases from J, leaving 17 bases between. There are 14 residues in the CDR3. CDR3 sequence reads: CASTPGQWSETQYF. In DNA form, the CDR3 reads TGTGCCAGTACCCCCGGCCAATGGAGCGAGACCCAGTACTTC.